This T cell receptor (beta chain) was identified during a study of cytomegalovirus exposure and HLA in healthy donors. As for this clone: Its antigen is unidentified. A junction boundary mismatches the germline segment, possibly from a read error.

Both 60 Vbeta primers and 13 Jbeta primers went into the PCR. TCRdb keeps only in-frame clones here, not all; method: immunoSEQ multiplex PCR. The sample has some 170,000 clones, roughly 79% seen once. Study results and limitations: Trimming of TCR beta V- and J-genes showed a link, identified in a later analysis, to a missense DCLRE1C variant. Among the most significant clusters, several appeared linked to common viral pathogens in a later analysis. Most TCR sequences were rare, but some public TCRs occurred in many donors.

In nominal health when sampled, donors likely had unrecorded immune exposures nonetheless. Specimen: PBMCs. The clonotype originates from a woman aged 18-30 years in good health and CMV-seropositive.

The DNA of the CDR3 is TGTTCCAGCAGCCCCAGAGGGAGGGACGGGAACACTGAAGCTTTCTTT. Its translation is CSSSPRGRDGNTEAFF. The chain is built from TRBV7-9 and TRBJ1-1; a possible D gene is TRBD1 (5 bases). The CDR3 contains 16 residues. The germline V gene has CDR1 SEHNR and CDR2 FQNEAQ (reference sequence).